The 27 T cell receptor beta chains reported below all come from one sample, sequenced in a study of T cell responses to AZD1222 COVID-19 vaccine. The method was immunoSEQ multiplex PCR; TCRdb's version includes in-frame clones alone and lacks a portion of them. The sample lists 150,000 or so clones, 89% occurring once. Sequenced here: peripheral blood, sampled on day 0 of AZD1222 vaccination. These receptors were obtained from an adult in good health.

This chain joins TRBV11-3 and TRBJ2-6; the D gene is possibly TRBD1 (6 bases). Trimming took 5 bases from V and 0 from J, leaving 8 bases between them. The CDR3 extends over 15 amino acids. Germline V gene lookup returns CDR1 SGHNT and CDR2 YENEEA. The CDR3 protein is CASSKTGSGANVLTF. The CDR3 bases are TGTGCCAGCAGCAAGACAGGCTCTGGGGCCAACGTCCTGACTTTC. The variable domain in full, completed from reference TRBV11-3 and TRBJ2-6, reads EAGVVQSPRYKIIEKKQPVAFWCNPISGHNTLYWYLQNLGQGPELLIRYENEEAVDDSQLPKDRFSAERLKGVDSTLKIQPAELGDSAVYLCASSKTGSGANVLTFGAGSRLTVL.

This clone has a single count. The chain recombines TRBV5-1 with TRBJ2-4; maybe TRBD2 (6 bases). Germline loops: CDR1 SGHRS, CDR2 YFSETQ. The CDR3 has 17 residues. With 3 bases removed from V and 0 bases from J, the gap between germline ends came to 16 bases. The CDR3 nucleotides read TGCGCCAGCAGCTGGAGGACGGGAGAGCTAGCCAAAAACATTCAGTACTTC. As protein: CASSWRTGELAKNIQYF. Looking up the rest from reference TRBV5-1 and TRBJ2-4 gives the full variable domain: KAGVTQTPRYLIKTRGQQVTLSCSPISGHRSVSWYQQTPGQGLQFLFEYFSETQRNKGNFPGRFSGRQFSNSRSEMNVSTLELGDSALYLCASSWRTGELAKNIQYFGAGTRLSVL.

The V gene is TRBV29-1, the J gene TRBJ1-2; no clear D gene. The CDR3 is made up of 14 amino acids. V dropped 1 base and J dropped 4 bases, with 13 bases sitting between them. Germline loops: CDR1 SQVTM, CDR2 ANQGSEA. The CDR3 is CSVEAGQLFYGYTF. CDR3 DNA sequence: TGCAGCGTTGAAGCGGGCCAGCTTTTCTATGGCTACACCTTC. The full variable domain, its missing parts supplied by reference TRBV29-1 and TRBJ1-2, is SAVISQKPSRDICQRGTSLTIQCQVDSQVTMMFWYRQQPGQSLTLIATANQGSEATYESGFVIDKFPISRPNLTFSTLTVSNMSPEDSSIYLCSVEAGQLFYGYTFGSGTRLTVV.

V and J are TRBV29-1 and TRBJ2-1; no definite D call. The germline V gene encodes CDR1 SQVTM and CDR2 ANQGSEA. The CDR3 runs to 12 residues. Trimming took 7 bases from V and 1 from J, leaving 8 bases between them. CDR3 nucleotide sequence: TGCAGCGGGGTTAGTTCCTACAATGAGCAGTTCTTC. This translates into CSGVSSYNEQFF.

This chain links TRBV7-8 with TRBJ1-1; D is ambiguous. V lost 4 bases to trimming and J lost 0 bases, with 9 bases between them. Germline CDR1 SGHVS, CDR2 FQNEAQ. The CDR3 totals 14 residues. Here the CDR3 DNA reads TGTGCCAGCAGCTCGCAATACGTGAACACTGAAGCTTTCTTT. Translation: CASSSQYVNTEAFF.

The chain carries TRBV12-3 or TRBV12-4 and TRBJ1-1, with no clear D. Trimming took off 1 base at V and 7 bases at J, with 7 bases between the two ends. The CDR3 length is 12 residues. CDR3 nucleotides: TGTGCCAGCAGTTTAGGGCAGATTGAAGCTTTCTTT. This encodes CASSLGQIEAFF.

V and J are TRBV18 and TRBJ1-4; D is uncertain. The CDR3 contains 15 residues. V was clipped by 0 bases and J by 7 bases, with 12 bases between them. The germline gives CDR1 KGHSH, CDR2 LQKENI. Here the CDR3 reads CASSPPMKAGEKLFF. CDR3 in DNA: TGTGCCAGCTCACCACCGATGAAGGCCGGTGAAAAACTGTTTTTT.

The chain uses TRBV18 and TRBJ1-2; D perhaps matches TRBD1 (6 bases). Trimming took 0 bases from V and 1 from J, leaving 12 bases between them. This CDR3 has 16 amino acids. Germline V gene data show CDR1 as KGHSH and CDR2 as LQKENI. CDR3 DNA sequence: TGTGCCAGCTCACCACCGGGCAGGGGAATTAACTATGGCTACACCTTC. This sequence encodes CASSPPGRGINYGYTF. The full variable domain, in which reference TRBV18 and TRBJ1-2 provide the parts outside the CDR3, is NAGVMQNPRHLVRRRGQEARLRCSPMKGHSHVYWYRQLPEEGLKFMVYLQKENIIDESGMPKERFSAEFPKEGPSILRIQQVVRGDSAAYFCASSPPGRGINYGYTFGSGTRLTVV.

J is TRBJ2-3 and V is TRBV5-1; 8 nucleotides line up with TRBD1. V shed 0 bases, J shed 1 base, and the junction held 4 bases outside the gene matches. CDR3 length: 16 residues. Germline V gene lookup returns CDR1 SGHRS and CDR2 YFSETQ. Here the CDR3 reads CASSLAPGGGTDTQYF. The CDR3 DNA reads TGCGCCAGCAGCTTGGCCCCAGGGGGCGGCACAGATACGCAGTATTTT.

This chain uses TRBV5-6 with TRBJ2-3; D is ambiguous. Trimming shortened V by 1 base and J by 3 bases, and 9 bases separated the two germline ends. The germline V gene has CDR1 SGHDT and CDR2 YYEEEE. CDR3 length equals 14 residues. For the CDR3, the DNA is TGTGCCAGCAGCTTGACAGTGGGGACAGATACGCAGTATTTT. Encoded protein: CASSLTVGTDTQYF.

The chain links TRBV7-9 to TRBJ1-4; D remains ambiguous. V was shortened by 5 bases and J by 0 bases, with 13 bases between the two germline ends. Germline V gene lookup returns CDR1 SEHNR and CDR2 FQNEAQ (reference sequence). The CDR3 consists of 16 residues. CDR3 loop: CASSARLTTTNEKLFF. The DNA of the CDR3 is TGTGCCAGCAGCGCCCGACTGACTACAACTAATGAAAAACTGTTTTTT.

The chain combines TRBV24-1 with TRBJ2-1; TRBD1 is a possible D gene (6 bases). This CDR3 has 16 amino acids. Trimming left V 2 bases short and J 7 bases short, with 17 bases between. Germline V gives CDR1 KGHDR, CDR2 SFDVKD. CDR3: CATSDWTVTRSNEQFF. The DNA of the CDR3 is TGTGCCACCAGTGATTGGACAGTAACTAGGAGTAATGAGCAGTTCTTC.

There are a few counts of this clone. The rearrangement links TRBV29-1 to TRBJ2-2, with TRBD1 matching 10 bases. V trimming: 6 bases; J trimming: 4 bases; junction bases outside the gene matches: 11. Germline assignment: CDR1 SQVTM and CDR2 ANQGSEA. The CDR3 totals 16 residues. DNA of the CDR3: TGCAGCGTGTACAGGTTGGACAGGGGGTCCACCGGGGAGCTGTTTTTT. Translation gives CSVYRLDRGSTGELFF.

The genes are TRBV4-3 and TRBJ1-2; the D is unclear. V was cut by 1 base and J by 5 bases, with 8 bases left in between. CDR1 is LGHNA and CDR2 is YSLEER in the germline V gene. This CDR3 region has 13 residues. The CDR3 sequence is CASSQAPGYGYTF. The DNA for the CDR3 is TGCGCCAGCAGCCAAGCTCCGGGGTATGGCTACACCTTC.

This chain uses TRBV3-1 (or the pseudogene TRBV3-2) with TRBJ2-2; D is tentatively TRBD1 or TRBD2 (5 bases each). Between the trimmed V and J ends, which lost 6 bases and 1 base, there was a span of 12 bases. The germline gives CDR1 LGHDT, CDR2 YNNKEL (reference sequence). The CDR3 contains 15 residues. The CDR3 loop is CASRPGTVNTGELFF. For the CDR3, the DNA is TGTGCCAGCAGACCCGGGACGGTGAACACCGGGGAGCTGTTTTTT.

This chain links TRBV7-2 with TRBJ1-1; no clear D. CDR1 is SGHTA and CDR2 is FQGNSA in the germline V gene. Trimming removed 0 bases from V and 5 bases from J, with 10 bases in between. This CDR3 comprises 14 residues. In DNA, the CDR3 is TGTGCCAGCAGCTTAGCGCGGCAGAGAACTGAAGCTTTCTTT. This encodes CASSLARQRTEAFF.

The chain is built from TRBV4-1 and TRBJ2-3; TRBD2 might be the D (6 bases). The length of the CDR3 is 19 residues. Germline V gene lookup returns CDR1 MGHRA and CDR2 YSYEKL. With 1 base removed from V and 1 base from J, the gap between germline ends came to 21 bases. The CDR3 spells CASSQGISGLLYGTDTQYF. Here the CDR3 DNA reads TGCGCCAGCAGCCAAGGGATTAGCGGACTACTGTATGGCACAGATACGCAGTATTTT.

This clone showed up just once. The chain carries TRBV28 and TRBJ1-1; 7 bases match TRBD1. J lost 6 bases, V lost 5 bases, and 12 bases had no gene match. Germline loops: CDR1 MDHEN, CDR2 SYDVKM. The CDR3 is made up of 15 amino acids. For the CDR3, the DNA is TGTGCCAGCAGTCCTTTCGACAGGGATTATCCTGAAGCTTTCTTT. Amino acid sequence: CASSPFDRDYPEAFF.

This chain uses TRBV27 with TRBJ2-7, with a weak D call TRBD1 (5 bases). The CDR3 is 16 amino acids. Germline V gene lookup returns CDR1 MNHEY and CDR2 SMNVEV (reference sequence). Trimming shortened V by 6 bases and J by 2 bases, and 20 bases separated the two germline ends. The CDR3 is CASSPQGFYVPYEQYF. The CDR3 region has the DNA TGTGCCAGCAGCCCCCAGGGTTTCTACGTACCCTACGAGCAGTACTTC.

V is TRBV6-5 and J is TRBJ2-1, with 7 bases fitting TRBD2. Germline V gene data show CDR1 as MNHEY and CDR2 as SVGAGI. The ends lost 2 bases at V and 5 bases at J; junction bases unmatched: 6. CDR3 length equals 15 residues. The CDR3 is CASSYGLAGHNEQFF. The DNA of the CDR3 is TGTGCCAGCAGTTACGGATTAGCGGGTCACAATGAGCAGTTCTTC.

The genes are TRBV7-6 and TRBJ1-5; no clear D. Germline CDR1 and CDR2: SGHVS and FNYEAQ. This CDR3 has 14 amino acids. The V and J ends lost 1 base and 1 base respectively, with 5 bases between them. The CDR3 protein is CASSLEGSNQPQHF. The CDR3, as DNA: TGTGCCAGCAGCTTAGAAGGAAGCAATCAGCCCCAGCATTTT.

The V call is TRBV18, the J call TRBJ2-3, with 8 nucleotides matching TRBD1. Trimming cost V 0 bases and J 3 bases; bases outside gene matches: 11. Germline V lookup: CDR1 KGHSH, CDR2 LQKENI. The CDR3 totals 18 residues. DNA for the CDR3: TGTGCCAGCTCACCACCGGAGAGGCGGACAGGGTGGACAGATACGCAGTATTTT. Amino acid sequence: CASSPPERRTGWTDTQYF.

The V call is TRBV7-9, the J call TRBJ2-3; the D gene is possibly TRBD2 (5 bases). Between the trimmed V and J ends, which lost 1 base and 6 bases, there was a span of 8 bases. CDR1 and CDR2 from the germline V gene are SEHNR and FQNEAQ (reference sequence). This CDR3 contains 13 residues. The CDR3 DNA reads TGTGCCAGCAGCTTAGGAGGGCCGGATACGCAGTATTTT. This translates into CASSLGGPDTQYF. Variable domain in full (rest from reference TRBV7-9 and TRBJ2-3): DTGVSQNPRHKITKRGQNVTFRCDPISEHNRLYWYRQTLGQGPEFLTYFQNEAQLEKSRLLSDRFSAERPKGSFSTLEIQRTEQGDSAMYLCASSLGGPDTQYFGPGTRLTVL.

This clone was detected once. The J gene is TRBJ2-5, the V gene TRBV7-9; unclear D gene. Germline loops: CDR1 SEHNR, CDR2 FQNEAQ (reference sequence). CDR3 size: 14 residues. Trimming pared 1 base from V and 5 bases from J, leaving 11 bases between. The CDR3 region has the DNA TGTGCCAGCAGCTTAGGGGTAGGGCAGGAGACCCAGTACTTC. It specifies CASSLGVGQETQYF.

The chain links TRBV19 to TRBJ1-2; no firm D call. V lost 3 bases and J lost 8, with 16 bases in between. This CDR3 has 14 residues. Germline CDR1 reads LNHDA; CDR2 reads SQIVND (reference sequence). CDR3 region: CASSISLRGSGYTF. The CDR3 nucleotides are TGTGCCAGTAGTATCTCCCTTCGGGGAAGCGGCTACACCTTC.

The genes are TRBV5-4 and TRBJ2-3; D remains unclear. With 4 bases removed from V and 3 bases from J, the gap between germline ends came to 12 bases. The CDR3 sequence is 14 residues long. The germline CDR1 and CDR2 sequences are SGHNT and YYREEE (reference sequence). The CDR3 DNA reads as TGTGCCAGCAGCGACCGGCGGCGAACAGATACGCAGTATTTT. This translates into CASSDRRRTDTQYF.

The chain joins TRBV1 to TRBJ2-1; the D call of TRBD1 is as the table states it, not checked on the DNA. TRBV1 constitutes a pseudogene. The length of the CDR3 is 18 residues. The chain's CDR3 is CTSSRQPFEGAPYNEQFF. As DNA, the CDR3 is TGCACCAGCAGCCGCCAACCCTTTGAGGGGGCCCCTTACAATGAGCAGTTCTTC.